This passage covers 17 T cell receptor beta chains from one sample sequenced in a study of neurological immune-mediated disorders. TCRdb used MiXCR to reprocess the 5' RACE reads, holding one entry per CDR3 protein. The table lists tens of thousands of distinct CDR3 sequences, 3.4% of them singletons. Sequenced: PBMCs. The receptors stem from a man in his forties with multiple sclerosis.

This clonotype was seen at least ten times. This chain connects TRBV20-1 to TRBJ2-5; weak D call: TRBD1 (6 bases). The CDR3 contains 12 residues. The V and J ends lost 5 bases and 3 bases respectively, with 10 bases between them. The germline V gene has CDR1 DFQATT and CDR2 SNEGSKA (reference sequence). CDR3: CSAGTIEETQYF. The CDR3 DNA sequence: TGCAGTGCTGGGACAATCGAAGAGACCCAGTACTTC.

This clonotype was counted at least ten times. This chain joins TRBV5-8 and TRBJ1-2, with 8 bases matching TRBD1. The CDR3 totals 14 residues. V dropped 4 bases and J dropped 6; count of bases not matched to a gene: 8. In germline, CDR1 is SGHTS, CDR2 YDEGEE. CDR3 nucleotide sequence: TGTGCCAGCAGCCCTACAGGACAGGGAGATGGCTACACCTTC. Protein sequence: CASSPTGQGDGYTF. The whole variable domain, filled in from reference TRBV5-8 and TRBJ1-2, reads EAGVTQSPTHLIKTRGQQATLRCSPISGHTSVYWYQQALGLGLQFLLWYDEGEERNRGNFPPRFSGRQFPNYSSELNVNALELEDSALYLCASSPTGQGDGYTFGSGTRLTVV.

This clonotype was counted at least ten times. The J gene is TRBJ2-3, the V gene TRBV5-6, with 7 bases that match TRBD2. CDR1 and CDR2 (germline): SGHDT, YYEEEE. The CDR3 sequence is 14 residues long. Trimming took 4 bases from V and 6 from J; bases not matched to a gene: 8. The CDR3 region is CASSPISSGDTQYF. The CDR3 DNA reads as TGTGCCAGCAGCCCCATATCTAGCGGCGATACGCAGTATTTT.

This clonotype was counted many times. Given a much more abundant clone one base away, this may be a read error. The chain employs TRBV10-3 and TRBJ1-6; TRBD1 might be the D (5 bases). CDR1 is ENHRY, CDR2 SYGVKD, per germline. This CDR3 comprises 14 residues. CDR3 DNA sequence: TGTGCCATCAGTGCTGGGGCTGGGGGATCACACCTCCACTTT. This sequence encodes CAISAGAGGSHLHF.

This clonotype has more than one count but fewer than ten. The V gene is TRBV5-6, the J gene TRBJ1-5; no firm D call. CDR3 length: 15 amino acids. With 1 base removed from V and 7 bases from J, the gap between germline ends came to 15 bases. The germline V gene has CDR1 SGHDT and CDR2 YYEEEE. CDR3 loop: CASSLFKFGHQPQHF. The CDR3 nucleotides are TGTGCCAGCAGCTTGTTTAAGTTCGGGCACCAGCCCCAGCATTTT.

This clonotype was recorded at least ten times. This chain joins TRBV11-2 and TRBJ2-7; D possibly corresponds to TRBD1 (5 bases). From germline, CDR1 is SGHAT and CDR2 FQNNGV. V lost 5 bases to trimming and J lost 3 bases, with 11 bases between them. This CDR3 has 13 amino acids. The chain's CDR3 is CASSPDSNYEQYF. CDR3 DNA sequence: TGTGCCAGCAGCCCAGACAGTAACTACGAGCAGTACTTC.

As for this clonotype: The junction and the germline gene differ at one end; a read error may be behind it. The CDR3: CASRPEPNRVQETQYF. Here the CDR3 DNA reads TGTGCCAGCAGGCCGGAACCCAACCGTGTACAAGAGACCCAGTACTTC. V is TRBV5-1 and J is TRBJ2-5, with D uncertain. The length of the CDR3 is 16 residues. Germline CDR1 and CDR2: SGHRS and YFSETQ.

Remarks on this clonotype: This may stem from a read error, because a much larger clone lies one nucleotide away. This chain connects TRBV20-1 to TRBJ2-1; tentative D call: TRBD2 (5 bases). The CDR3 is 12 residues long. Germline V gene data show CDR1 as DFQATT and CDR2 as SNEGSKA (reference sequence). Deletions cut 3 bases from V and 5 bases from J, with 8 bases between. The CDR3 loop reads CSASKADNEQFF. CDR3 in DNA: TGCAGTGCTAGTAAAGCGGACAATGAGCAGTTCTTC.

This clonotype showed up many times. The V call is TRBV5-6, the J call TRBJ2-3; 10 bases fit TRBD2. J gave up 1 base and V 2 bases, and 4 bases lay outside the gene matches. The germline V gene has CDR1 SGHDT and CDR2 YYEEEE. The CDR3 covers 16 residues. This CDR3 is CASSFGTSDRTDTQYF. For the CDR3, the DNA is TGTGCCAGCAGCTTTGGGACTAGCGACCGCACAGATACGCAGTATTTT.

This clonotype was found many times. This CDR3 reads CSVDFGTADEGVDTQYF. The CDR3 DNA sequence: TGCAGCGTTGATTTTGGGACAGCGGACGAGGGAGTGGATACGCAGTATTTT. J is TRBJ2-3 and V is TRBV29-1; TRBD1 aligns across 7 bases. The CDR3 has 17 residues. V shed 3 bases, J shed 6 bases, and the junction held 18 bases outside the gene matches. Germline values: CDR1 SQVTM, CDR2 ANQGSEA.

The table lists this clonotype with many counts. This sequence joins TRBV20-1 and TRBJ2-3, with TRBD2 identical over 8 bases. Germline assignment: CDR1 DFQATT and CDR2 SNEGSKA (reference sequence). Trimming removed 6 bases from V and 4 bases from J; junction bases left unmatched: 6. The CDR3 consists of 13 residues. CDR3 residues: CSAVAGTSDTQYF. Written as DNA, the CDR3 is TGCAGTGCGGTAGCGGGGACGTCAGATACGCAGTATTTT.

This clonotype was seen repeatedly, ten times or more. The chain joins TRBV5-1 to TRBJ2-7; 9 bases fit TRBD1. CDR1 is SGHRS, CDR2 YFSETQ, per germline. CDR3 length: 16 amino acids. The J segment lost 1 base and the V segment lost 4 bases, leaving 9 bases of the junction unmatched. The CDR3 nucleotides are TGCGCCAGCAGCCCCCTGGGACAGGGAATTTCCTACGAGCAGTACTTC. Protein product: CASSPLGQGISYEQYF.

This clonotype was counted at least ten times. The V and J genes are TRBV7-9 and TRBJ1-2, with D maybe TRBD1 (5 bases). The CDR3 totals 16 residues. Between the trimmed V and J ends, which lost 4 bases and 0 bases, there was a span of 15 bases. Germline V gene sequence: CDR1 SEHNR, CDR2 FQNEAQ (reference sequence). CDR3 in DNA: TGTGCCAGCAGCTGGACGGTTAGGGACTCTAACTATGGCTACACCTTC. Its protein is CASSWTVRDSNYGYTF.

As to this clonotype: A read error is possible here, since a much larger clone lies one base away. The V gene is TRBV5-1, the J gene TRBJ2-4, with D maybe TRBD1 (6 bases). The germline gives CDR1 SGHRS, CDR2 YFSETQ. The CDR3 consists of 14 residues. Deletions cut 0 bases from V and 5 bases from J, with 9 bases between. CDR3 bases: TGCGCCAGCAGCTTGGGGAAGGGGGAAAACATTCAGTACTTC. Translating gives CASSLGKGENIQYF. The variable domain in full, completed from reference TRBV5-1 and TRBJ2-4, reads KAGVTQTPRYLIKTRGQQVTLSCSPISGHRSVSWYQQTPGQGLQFLFEYFSETQRNKGNFPGRFSGRQFSNSRSEMNVSTLELGDSALYLCASSLGKGENIQYFGAGTRLSVL.

This clonotype was observed many times. This rearrangement joins TRBV3-1 to TRBJ2-1; 12 nucleotides agree with TRBD2. Germline CDR1 is LGHDT and CDR2 is YNNKEL (reference sequence). With 2 bases clipped from V and 9 bases from J, the junction kept 11 bases outside the gene matches. The CDR3 covers 17 residues. CDR3 residues: CASSQRFLAGGPSEQFF. The CDR3 DNA reads as TGTGCCAGCAGCCAAAGGTTTCTAGCGGGAGGGCCAAGTGAGCAGTTCTTC.

Comments on this clonotype: A much larger clone is a single base away; this may be a read error. The chain combines TRBV5-6 with TRBJ2-1; the D is unclear. The CDR3 is 11 amino acids. Germline values: CDR1 SGHDT, CDR2 YYEEEE. CDR3 coding DNA: TGTGACAGCAGCTTGAACACCGAGCAGTTCTTC. Translation gives CDSSLNTEQFF.

This clonotype was detected ten times or more. As DNA, the CDR3 is TGCGCCAGCAGCTTGTACCAGGGGAACGACGAGCAGTACTTC. It yields the protein CASSLYQGNDEQYF. J is TRBJ2-7 and V is TRBV5-1, with a possible D match to TRBD1 (6 bases). V lost 1 base to trimming and J lost 5 bases, with 13 bases between them. Germline V CDR1 and CDR2: SGHRS, YFSETQ. The CDR3 length is 14 residues.